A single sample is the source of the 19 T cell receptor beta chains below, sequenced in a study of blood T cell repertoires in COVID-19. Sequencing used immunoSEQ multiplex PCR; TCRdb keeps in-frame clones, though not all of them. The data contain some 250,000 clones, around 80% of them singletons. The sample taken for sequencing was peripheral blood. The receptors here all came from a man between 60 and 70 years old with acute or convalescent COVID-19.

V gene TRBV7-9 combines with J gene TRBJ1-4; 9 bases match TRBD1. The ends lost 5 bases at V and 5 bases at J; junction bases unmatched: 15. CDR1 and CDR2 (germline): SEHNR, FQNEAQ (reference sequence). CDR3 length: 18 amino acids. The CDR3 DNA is TGTGCCAGCAGCCGCGTAACAGGGGGCCTATTGGGAAATGAAAAACTGTTTTTT. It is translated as CASSRVTGGLLGNEKLFF. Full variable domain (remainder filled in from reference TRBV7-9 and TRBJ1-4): DTGVSQNPRHKITKRGQNVTFRCDPISEHNRLYWYRQTLGQGPEFLTYFQNEAQLEKSRLLSDRFSAERPKGSFSTLEIQRTEQGDSAMYLCASSRVTGGLLGNEKLFFGSGTQLSVL.

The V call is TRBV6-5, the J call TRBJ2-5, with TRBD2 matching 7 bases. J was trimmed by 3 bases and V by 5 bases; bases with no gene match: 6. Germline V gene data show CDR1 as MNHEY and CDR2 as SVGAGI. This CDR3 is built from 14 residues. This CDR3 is CASSSGAWKETQYF. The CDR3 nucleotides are TGTGCCAGCAGTAGCGGGGCTTGGAAAGAGACCCAGTACTTC.

The CDR3 loop is CAISEQLAGGGGELFF. DNA of the CDR3: TGTGCCATCAGTGAGCAACTAGCGGGAGGCGGTGGGGAGCTGTTTTTT. This chain connects TRBV10-3 to TRBJ2-2; 12 bases are a match to TRBD2. Losses at the gene ends were 2 bases for V and 8 bases for J; bases not matched to a gene: 6. Germline assignment: CDR1 ENHRY and CDR2 SYGVKD. The CDR3 totals 16 residues.

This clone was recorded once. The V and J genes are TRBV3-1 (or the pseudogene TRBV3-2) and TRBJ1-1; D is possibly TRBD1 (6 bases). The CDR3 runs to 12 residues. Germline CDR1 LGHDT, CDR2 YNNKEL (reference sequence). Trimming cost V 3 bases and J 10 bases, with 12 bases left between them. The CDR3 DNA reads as TGTGCCAGCAGCCAGCAACAGGGTGGAGCTTTCTTT. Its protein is CASSQQQGGAFF.

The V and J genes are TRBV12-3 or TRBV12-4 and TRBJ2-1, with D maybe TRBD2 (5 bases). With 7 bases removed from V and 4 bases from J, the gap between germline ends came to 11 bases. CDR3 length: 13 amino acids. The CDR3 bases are TGTGCCAGCACCACTAGTCCATACAATGAGCAGTTCTTC. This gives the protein CASTTSPYNEQFF.

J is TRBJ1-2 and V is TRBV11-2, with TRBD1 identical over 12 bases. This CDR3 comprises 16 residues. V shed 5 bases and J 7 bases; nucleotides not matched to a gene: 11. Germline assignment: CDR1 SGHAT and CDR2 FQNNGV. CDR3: CASSPSGTGGKGGYTF. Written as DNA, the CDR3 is TGTGCCAGCAGCCCCTCCGGGACAGGGGGCAAGGGTGGCTACACCTTC. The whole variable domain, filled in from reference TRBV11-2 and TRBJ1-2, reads EAGVAQSPRYKIIEKRQSVAFWCNPISGHATLYWYQQILGQGPKLLIQFQNNGVVDDSQLPKDRFSAERLKGVDSTLKIQPAKLEDSAVYLCASSPSGTGGKGGYTFGSGTRLTVV.

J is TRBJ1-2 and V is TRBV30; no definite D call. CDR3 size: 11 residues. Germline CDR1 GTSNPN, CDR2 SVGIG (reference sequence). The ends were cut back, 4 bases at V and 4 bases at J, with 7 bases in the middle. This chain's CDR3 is CAWIGLYGYTF. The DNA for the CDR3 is TGTGCCTGGATTGGGCTCTATGGCTACACCTTC.

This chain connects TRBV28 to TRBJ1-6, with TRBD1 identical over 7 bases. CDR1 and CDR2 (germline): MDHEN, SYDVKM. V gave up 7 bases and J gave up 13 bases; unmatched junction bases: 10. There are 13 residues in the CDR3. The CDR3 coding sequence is TGTGCCAGCACCGACAGGGTCCCGTCGCCCCTCCACTTT. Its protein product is CASTDRVPSPLHF.

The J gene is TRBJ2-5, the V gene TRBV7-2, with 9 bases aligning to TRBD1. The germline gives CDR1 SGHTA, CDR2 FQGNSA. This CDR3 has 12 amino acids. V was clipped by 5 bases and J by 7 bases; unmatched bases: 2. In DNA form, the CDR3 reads TGTGCCAGCAGCCCGGACAGGGGGACCCAGTACTTC. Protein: CASSPDRGTQYF. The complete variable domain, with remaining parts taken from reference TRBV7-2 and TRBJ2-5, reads GAGVSQSPSNKVTEKGKDVELRCDPISGHTALYWYRQSLGQGLEFLIYFQGNSAPDKSGLPSDRFSAERTGGSVSTLTIQRTQQEDSAVYLCASSPDRGTQYFGPGTRLLVL.

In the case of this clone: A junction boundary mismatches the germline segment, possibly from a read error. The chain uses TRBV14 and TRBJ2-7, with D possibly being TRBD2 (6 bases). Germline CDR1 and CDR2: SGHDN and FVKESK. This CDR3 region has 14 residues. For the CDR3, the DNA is TGTGCCAGCAGCCATTGGGAGGCCCCCTACAAGCAGTACTTC. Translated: CASSHWEAPYKQYF.

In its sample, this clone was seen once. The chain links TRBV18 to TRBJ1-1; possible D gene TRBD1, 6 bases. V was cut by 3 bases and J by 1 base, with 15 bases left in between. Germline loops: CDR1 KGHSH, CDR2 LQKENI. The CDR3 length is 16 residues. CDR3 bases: TGTGCCAGCTCACCGGCAGGGGCCTTCCCGAACACTGAAGCTTTCTTT. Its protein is CASSPAGAFPNTEAFF.

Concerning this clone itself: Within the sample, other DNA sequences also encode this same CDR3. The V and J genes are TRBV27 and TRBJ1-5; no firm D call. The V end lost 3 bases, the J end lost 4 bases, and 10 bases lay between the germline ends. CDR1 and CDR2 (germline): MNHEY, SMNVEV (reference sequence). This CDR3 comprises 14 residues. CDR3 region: CASSFREGNQPQHF. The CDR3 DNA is TGTGCCAGCAGTTTCCGAGAGGGAAATCAGCCCCAGCATTTT.

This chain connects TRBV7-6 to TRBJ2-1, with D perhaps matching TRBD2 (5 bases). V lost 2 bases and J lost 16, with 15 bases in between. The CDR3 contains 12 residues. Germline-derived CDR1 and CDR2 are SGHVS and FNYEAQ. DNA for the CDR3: TGTGCCAGCAGCTTAAGAGGGAAGGTATTTTTCTTC. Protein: CASSLRGKVFFF.

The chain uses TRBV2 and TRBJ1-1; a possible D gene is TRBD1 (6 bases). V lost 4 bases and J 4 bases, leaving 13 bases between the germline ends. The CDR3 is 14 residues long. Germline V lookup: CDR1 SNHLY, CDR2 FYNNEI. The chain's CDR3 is CASSGAGVPTEAFF. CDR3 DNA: TGTGCCAGCAGTGGGGCAGGGGTCCCCACTGAAGCTTTCTTT.

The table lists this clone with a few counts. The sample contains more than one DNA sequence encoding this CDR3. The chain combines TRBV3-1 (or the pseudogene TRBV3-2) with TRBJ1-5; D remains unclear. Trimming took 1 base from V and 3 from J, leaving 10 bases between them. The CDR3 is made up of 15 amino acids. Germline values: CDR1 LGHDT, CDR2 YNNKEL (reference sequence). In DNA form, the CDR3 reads TGTGCCAGCAGCCAAGGAGGCGGTAACAATCAGCCCCAGCATTTT. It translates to CASSQGGGNNQPQHF.

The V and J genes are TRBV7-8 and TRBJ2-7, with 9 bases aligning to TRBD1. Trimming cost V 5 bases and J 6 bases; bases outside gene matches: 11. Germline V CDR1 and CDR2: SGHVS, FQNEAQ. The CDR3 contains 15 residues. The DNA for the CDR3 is TGTGCCAGCAGCCCTACAGGGGGCTCTAACGTCGAGCAGTACTTC. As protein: CASSPTGGSNVEQYF.

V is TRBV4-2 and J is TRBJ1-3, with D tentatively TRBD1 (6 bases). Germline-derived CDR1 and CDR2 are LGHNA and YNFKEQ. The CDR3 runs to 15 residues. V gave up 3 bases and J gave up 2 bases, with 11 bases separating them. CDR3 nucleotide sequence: TGTGCCAGCAGCCAGGGGGGGGGCCCTGGAAACACCATATATTTT. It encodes CASSQGGGPGNTIYF.

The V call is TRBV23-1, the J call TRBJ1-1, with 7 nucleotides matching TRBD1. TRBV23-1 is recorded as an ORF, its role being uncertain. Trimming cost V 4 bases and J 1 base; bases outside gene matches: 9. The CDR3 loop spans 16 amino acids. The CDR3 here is CASSPPPGQRNTEAFF. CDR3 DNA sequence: TGCGCCAGCAGTCCTCCGCCGGGACAGCGGAACACTGAAGCTTTCTTT.

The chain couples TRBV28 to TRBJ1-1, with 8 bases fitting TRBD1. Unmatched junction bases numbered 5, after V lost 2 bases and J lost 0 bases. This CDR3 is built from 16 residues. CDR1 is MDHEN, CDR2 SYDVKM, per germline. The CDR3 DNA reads TGTGCCAGCAGTTTAGGACAGGGAACTTTGAACACTGAAGCTTTCTTT. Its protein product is CASSLGQGTLNTEAFF.